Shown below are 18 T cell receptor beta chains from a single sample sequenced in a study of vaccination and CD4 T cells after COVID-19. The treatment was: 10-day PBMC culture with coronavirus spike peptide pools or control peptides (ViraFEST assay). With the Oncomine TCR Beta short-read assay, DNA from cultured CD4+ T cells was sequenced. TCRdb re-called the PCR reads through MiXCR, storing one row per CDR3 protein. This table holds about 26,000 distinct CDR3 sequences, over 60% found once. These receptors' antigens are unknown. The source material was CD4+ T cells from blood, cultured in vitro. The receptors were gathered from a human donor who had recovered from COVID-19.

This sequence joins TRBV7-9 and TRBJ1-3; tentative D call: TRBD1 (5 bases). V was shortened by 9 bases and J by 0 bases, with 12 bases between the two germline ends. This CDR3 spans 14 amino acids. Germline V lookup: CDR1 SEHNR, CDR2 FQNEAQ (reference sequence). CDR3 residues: CASRDRNSGNTIYF. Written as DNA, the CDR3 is TGTGCCAGTCGGGACCGGAACTCTGGAAACACCATATATTTT.

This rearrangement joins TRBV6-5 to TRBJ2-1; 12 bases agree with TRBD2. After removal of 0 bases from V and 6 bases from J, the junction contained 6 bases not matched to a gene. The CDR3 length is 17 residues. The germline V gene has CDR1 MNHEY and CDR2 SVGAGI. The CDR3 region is CASSYSVRLAGVNEQFF. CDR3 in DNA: TGTGCCAGCAGTTACTCCGTCCGACTAGCGGGAGTCAATGAGCAGTTCTTC.

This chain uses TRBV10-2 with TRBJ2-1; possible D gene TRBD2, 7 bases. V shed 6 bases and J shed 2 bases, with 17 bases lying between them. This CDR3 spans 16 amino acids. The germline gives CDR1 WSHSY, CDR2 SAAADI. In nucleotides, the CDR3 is TGCGCCAGCAGAAGGGGAGGGGGGCGAACCTACAATGAGCAGTTCTTC. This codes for CASRRGGGRTYNEQFF.

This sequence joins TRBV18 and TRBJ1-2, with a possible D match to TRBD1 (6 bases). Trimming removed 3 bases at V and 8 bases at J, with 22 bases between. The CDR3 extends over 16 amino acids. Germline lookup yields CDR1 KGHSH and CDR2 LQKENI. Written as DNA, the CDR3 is TGTGCCAGCTCACCGGAGGTCGGGGGCACCAACGGGGGCTACACCTTC. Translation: CASSPEVGGTNGGYTF. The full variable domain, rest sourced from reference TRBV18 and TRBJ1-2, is NAGVMQNPRHLVRRRGQEARLRCSPMKGHSHVYWYRQLPEEGLKFMVYLQKENIIDESGMPKERFSAEFPKEGPSILRIQQVVRGDSAAYFCASSPEVGGTNGGYTFGSGTRLTVV.

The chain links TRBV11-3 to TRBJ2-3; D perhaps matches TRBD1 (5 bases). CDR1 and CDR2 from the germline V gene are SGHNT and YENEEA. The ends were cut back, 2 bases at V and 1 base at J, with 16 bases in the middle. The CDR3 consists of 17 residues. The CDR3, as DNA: TGTGCCAGCAGCTTAAGTGTTCCAGGGTATGGCACAGATACGCAGTATTTT. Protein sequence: CASSLSVPGYGTDTQYF.

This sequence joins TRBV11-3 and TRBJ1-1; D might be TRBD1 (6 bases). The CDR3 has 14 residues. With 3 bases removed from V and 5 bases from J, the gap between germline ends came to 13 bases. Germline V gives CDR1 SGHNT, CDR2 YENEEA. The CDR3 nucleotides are TGTGCCAGCAGCTTGACAGGAGCAGGGACTGAAGCTTTCTTT. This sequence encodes CASSLTGAGTEAFF.

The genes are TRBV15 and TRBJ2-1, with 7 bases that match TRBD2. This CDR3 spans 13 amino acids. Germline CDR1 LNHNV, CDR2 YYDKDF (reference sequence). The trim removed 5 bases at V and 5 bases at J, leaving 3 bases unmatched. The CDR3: CATSGDYNNEQFF. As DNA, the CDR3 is TGTGCCACCAGCGGGGACTATAACAATGAGCAGTTCTTC.

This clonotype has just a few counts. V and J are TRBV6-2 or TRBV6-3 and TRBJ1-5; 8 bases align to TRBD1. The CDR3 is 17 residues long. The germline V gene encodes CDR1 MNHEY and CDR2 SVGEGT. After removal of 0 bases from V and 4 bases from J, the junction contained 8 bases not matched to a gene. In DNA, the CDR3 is TGTGCCAGCAGTTACTCTACGGACAGGGCGGTTAATCAGCCCCAGCATTTT. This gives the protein CASSYSTDRAVNQPQHF.

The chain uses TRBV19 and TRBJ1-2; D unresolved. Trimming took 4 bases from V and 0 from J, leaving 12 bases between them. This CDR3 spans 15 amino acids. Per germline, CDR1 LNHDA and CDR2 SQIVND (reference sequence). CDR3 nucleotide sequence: TGTGCCAGTAGTAACCTAATGAGGGCTAACTATGGCTACACCTTC. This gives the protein CASSNLMRANYGYTF.

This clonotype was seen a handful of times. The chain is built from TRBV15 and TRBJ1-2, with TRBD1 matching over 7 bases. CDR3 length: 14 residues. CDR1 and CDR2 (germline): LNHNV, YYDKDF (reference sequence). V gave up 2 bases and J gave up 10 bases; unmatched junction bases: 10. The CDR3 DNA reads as TGTGCCACCAGCAGACCAGACAGGGCTCGGTCCTACACCTTC. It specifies CATSRPDRARSYTF.

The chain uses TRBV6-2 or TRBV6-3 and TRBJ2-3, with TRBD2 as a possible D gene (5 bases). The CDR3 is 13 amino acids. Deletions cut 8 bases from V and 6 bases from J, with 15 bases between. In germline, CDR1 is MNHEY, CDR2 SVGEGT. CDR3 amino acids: CASGGRGPDTQYF. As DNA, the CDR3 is TGTGCCAGCGGTGGAAGAGGGCCTGATACGCAGTATTTT.

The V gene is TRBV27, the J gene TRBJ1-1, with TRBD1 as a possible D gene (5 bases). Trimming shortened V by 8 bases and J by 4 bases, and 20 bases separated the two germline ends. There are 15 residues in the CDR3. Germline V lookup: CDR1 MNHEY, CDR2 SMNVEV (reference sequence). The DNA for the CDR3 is TGTGCCAGCGGGGGTCCGGGGGTTGGGTTCACTGAAGCTTTCTTT. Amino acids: CASGGPGVGFTEAFF.

CDR3: CASSLDRRYEQYF. The CDR3, as DNA: TGTGCCAGCAGCTTGGATAGGCGCTACGAGCAGTACTTC. The chain recombines TRBV7-8 with TRBJ2-7; D is uncertain. Trimming cost V 3 bases and J 3 bases, with 9 bases left between them. Germline CDR1 reads SGHVS; CDR2 reads FQNEAQ. The CDR3 is 13 amino acids.

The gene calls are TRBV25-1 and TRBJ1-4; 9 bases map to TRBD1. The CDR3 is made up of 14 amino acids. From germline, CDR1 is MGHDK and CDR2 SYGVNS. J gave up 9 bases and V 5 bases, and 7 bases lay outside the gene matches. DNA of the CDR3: TGTGCCAGCAGTCCTGGGGGGACAGGGAAAAAACTGTTTTTT. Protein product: CASSPGGTGKKLFF.

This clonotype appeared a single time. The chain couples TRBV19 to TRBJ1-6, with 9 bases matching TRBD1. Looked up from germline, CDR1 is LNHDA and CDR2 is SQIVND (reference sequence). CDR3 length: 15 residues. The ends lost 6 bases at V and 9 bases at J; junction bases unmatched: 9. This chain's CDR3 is CASRLTGTGISPLHF. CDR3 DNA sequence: TGTGCCAGTAGGCTCACCGGGACAGGGATTTCACCCCTCCACTTT. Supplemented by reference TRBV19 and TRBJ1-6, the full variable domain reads DGGITQSPKYLFRKEGQNVTLSCEQNLNHDAMYWYRQDPGQGLRLIYYSQIVNDFQKGDIAEGYSVSREKKESFPLTVTSAQKNPTAFYLCASRLTGTGISPLHFGNGTRLTVT.

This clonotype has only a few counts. For the CDR3, the DNA is TGTGCCAGCAGCTTCGGGAGCTATGGCTACACCTTC. This codes for CASSFGSYGYTF. The chain couples TRBV6-1 to TRBJ1-2, with unresolved D. Trimming shortened V by 6 bases and J by 4 bases, and 9 bases separated the two germline ends. The CDR3 contains 12 residues. Germline loops: CDR1 MNHNS, CDR2 SASEGT.

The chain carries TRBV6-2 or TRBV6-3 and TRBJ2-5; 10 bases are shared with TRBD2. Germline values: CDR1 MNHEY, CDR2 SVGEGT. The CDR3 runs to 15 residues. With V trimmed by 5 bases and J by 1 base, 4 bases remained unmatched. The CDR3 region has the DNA TGTGCCAGCAGTCGACTAGCGGGCCCCCAAGAGACCCAGTACTTC. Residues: CASSRLAGPQETQYF.

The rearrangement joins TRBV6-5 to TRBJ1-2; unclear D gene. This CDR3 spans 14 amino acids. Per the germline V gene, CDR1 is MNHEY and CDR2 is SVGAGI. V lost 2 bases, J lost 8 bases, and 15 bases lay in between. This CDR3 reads CASSYGSRPAGYTF. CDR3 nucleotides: TGTGCCAGCAGTTACGGATCCCGGCCGGCGGGCTACACCTTC.